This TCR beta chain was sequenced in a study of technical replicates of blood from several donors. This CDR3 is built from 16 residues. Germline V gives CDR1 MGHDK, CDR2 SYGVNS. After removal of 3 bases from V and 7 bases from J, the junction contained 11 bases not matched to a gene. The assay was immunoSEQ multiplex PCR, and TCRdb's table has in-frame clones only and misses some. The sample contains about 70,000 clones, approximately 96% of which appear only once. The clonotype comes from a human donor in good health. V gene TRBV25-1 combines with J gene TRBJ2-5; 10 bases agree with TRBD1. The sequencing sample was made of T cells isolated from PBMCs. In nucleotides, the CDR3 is TGTGCCAGCAGTGAGGTTGGGACAGGGGTAAGGGGGACCCAGTACTTC. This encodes CASSEVGTGVRGTQYF. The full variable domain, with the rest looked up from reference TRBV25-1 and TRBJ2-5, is EADIYQTPRYLVIGTGKKITLECSQTMGHDKMYWYQQDPGMELHLIHYSYGVNSTEKGDLSSESTVSRIRTEHFPLTLESARPSHTSQYLCASSEVGTGVRGTQYFGPGTRLLVL.